The entry below describes one T cell receptor beta chain. This sample was included in a study of T cell responses to AZD1222 COVID-19 vaccine. Some clones are missing from TCRdb's copy, which holds only in-frame ones; the method was immunoSEQ multiplex PCR. The repertoire holds about 120,000 clones, with approximately 88% as singletons. The starting material was peripheral blood, obtained on day 0 of AZD1222 vaccination. This clonotype was obtained from an adult in good health.

The CDR3 loop reads CATSAGQGKYEQYF. CDR3 in DNA: TGTGCCACCAGTGCGGGACAGGGGAAATACGAGCAGTACTTC. The chain combines TRBV24-1 with TRBJ2-7; 10 bases align to TRBD1. V shed 5 bases, J shed 4 bases, and the junction held 4 bases outside the gene matches. This CDR3 is built from 14 residues. Germline V gene sequence: CDR1 KGHDR, CDR2 SFDVKD.